In its sample, the clone carrying this T cell receptor (beta chain) was seen a few times. Donors each provided roughly 10 milliliters of peripheral blood. This entry is derived from a study of blood T cells in healthy people across ages. Primers used in a second PCR of about 6 to 11 cycles were a sample-barcoded 5' primer and a J-beta primer mix. TCRdb independently ran MiXCR on the 5' RACE reads; one entry per CDR3 protein. This sample yields roughly 730,000 distinct CDR3 sequences, of which about 56% are seen a single time; roughly 25% belongs to the top ten. The source material was blood. This TCR came from a man in his forties in good health.

The CDR3, as DNA: TGTGCCAGCGCCAGCCCCCATCGGGAGATCACCGGGGAGCTGTTTTTT. It codes for CASASPHREITGELFF. This chain links TRBV3-1 with TRBJ2-2; TRBD2 might be the D (6 bases). The germline V and J ends were trimmed by 8 bases and 4 bases, with 20 bases remaining between them. CDR3 length equals 16 residues. CDR1 and CDR2 (germline): LGHDT, YNNKEL (reference sequence).